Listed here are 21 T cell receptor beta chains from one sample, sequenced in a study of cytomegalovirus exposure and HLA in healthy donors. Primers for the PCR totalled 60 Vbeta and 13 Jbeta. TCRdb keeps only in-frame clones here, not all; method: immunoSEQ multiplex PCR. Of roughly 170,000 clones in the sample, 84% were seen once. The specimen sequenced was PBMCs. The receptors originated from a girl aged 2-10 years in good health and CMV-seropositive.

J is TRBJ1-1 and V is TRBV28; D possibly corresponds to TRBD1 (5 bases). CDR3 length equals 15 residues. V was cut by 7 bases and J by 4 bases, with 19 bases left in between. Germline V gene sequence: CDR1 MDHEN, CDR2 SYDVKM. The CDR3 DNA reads TGTGCCAGCACCAATGGGGGGTATGGGGTCACTGAAGCTTTCTTT. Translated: CASTNGGYGVTEAFF.

The CDR3 DNA follows: TGTGCCAGTAGACCAGGGGATCAGCCCCAGCATTTT. Translated: CASRPGDQPQHF. The chain employs TRBV19 and TRBJ1-5; a possible D gene is TRBD1 (6 bases). The V gene lost 6 bases and the J gene lost 5 bases, with 8 bases spanning the gap. This CDR3 has 12 amino acids. In germline, CDR1 is LNHDA, CDR2 SQIVND (reference sequence). Full variable domain (rest looked up from reference TRBV19 and TRBJ1-5): DGGITQSPKYLFRKEGQNVTLSCEQNLNHDAMYWYRQDPGQGLRLIYYSQIVNDFQKGDIAEGYSVSREKKESFPLTVTSAQKNPTAFYLCASRPGDQPQHFGDGTRLSIL.

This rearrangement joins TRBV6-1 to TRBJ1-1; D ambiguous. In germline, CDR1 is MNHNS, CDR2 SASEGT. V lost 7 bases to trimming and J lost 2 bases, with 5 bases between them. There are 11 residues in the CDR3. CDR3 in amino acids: CASIPNTEAFF. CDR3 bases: TGTGCCAGCATCCCTAACACTGAAGCTTTCTTT.

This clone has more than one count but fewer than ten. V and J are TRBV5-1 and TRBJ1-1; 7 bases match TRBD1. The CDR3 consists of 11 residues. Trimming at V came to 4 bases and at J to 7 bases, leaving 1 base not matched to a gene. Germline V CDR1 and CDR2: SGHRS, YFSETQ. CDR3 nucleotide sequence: TGCGCCAGCAGCCGACAGGGTGAAGCTTTCTTT. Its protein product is CASSRQGEAFF.

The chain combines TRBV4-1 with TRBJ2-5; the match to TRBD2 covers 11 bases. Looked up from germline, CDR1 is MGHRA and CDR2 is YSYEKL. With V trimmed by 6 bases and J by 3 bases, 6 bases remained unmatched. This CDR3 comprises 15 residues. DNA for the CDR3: TGCGCCAGCAGACTATCGGGACTAGCGGAAGAGACCCAGTACTTC. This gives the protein CASRLSGLAEETQYF.

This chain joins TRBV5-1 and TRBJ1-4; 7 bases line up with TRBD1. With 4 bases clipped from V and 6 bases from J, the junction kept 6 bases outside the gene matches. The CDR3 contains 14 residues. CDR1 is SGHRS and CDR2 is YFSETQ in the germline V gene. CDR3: CASSLGQRHEKLFF. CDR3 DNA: TGCGCCAGCAGCCTGGGACAGAGGCATGAAAAACTGTTTTTT.

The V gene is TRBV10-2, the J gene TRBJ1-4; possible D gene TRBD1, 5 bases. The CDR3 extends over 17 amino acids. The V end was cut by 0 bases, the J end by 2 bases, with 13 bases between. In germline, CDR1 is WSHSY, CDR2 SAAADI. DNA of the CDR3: TGCGCCAGCAGTGAGTCTGGGGTAGGGGCGACTAATGAAAAACTGTTTTTT. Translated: CASSESGVGATNEKLFF.

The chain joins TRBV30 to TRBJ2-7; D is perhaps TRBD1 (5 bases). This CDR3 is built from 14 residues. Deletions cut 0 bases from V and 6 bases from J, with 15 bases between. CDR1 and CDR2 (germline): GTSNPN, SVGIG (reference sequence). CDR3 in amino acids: CAWSVGALRAEQYF. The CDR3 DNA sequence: TGTGCCTGGAGTGTAGGGGCCCTCCGAGCCGAGCAGTACTTC.

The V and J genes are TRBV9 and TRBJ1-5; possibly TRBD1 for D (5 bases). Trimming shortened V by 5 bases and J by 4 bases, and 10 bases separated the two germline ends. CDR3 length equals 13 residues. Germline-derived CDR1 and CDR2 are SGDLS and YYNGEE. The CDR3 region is CASSESGNQPQHF. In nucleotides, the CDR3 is TGTGCCAGCAGTGAGTCAGGGAATCAGCCCCAGCATTTT. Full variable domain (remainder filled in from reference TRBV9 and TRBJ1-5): DSGVTQTPKHLITATGQRVTLRCSPRSGDLSVYWYQQSLDQGLQFLIQYYNGEERAKGNILERFSAQQFPDLHSELNLSSLELGDSALYFCASSESGNQPQHFGDGTRLSIL.

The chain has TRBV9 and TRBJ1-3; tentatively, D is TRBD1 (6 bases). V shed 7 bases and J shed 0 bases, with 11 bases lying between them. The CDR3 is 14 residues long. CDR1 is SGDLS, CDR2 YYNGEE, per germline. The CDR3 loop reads CASGRDNSGNTIYF. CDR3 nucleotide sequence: TGTGCCAGCGGCCGGGACAACTCTGGAAACACCATATATTTT.

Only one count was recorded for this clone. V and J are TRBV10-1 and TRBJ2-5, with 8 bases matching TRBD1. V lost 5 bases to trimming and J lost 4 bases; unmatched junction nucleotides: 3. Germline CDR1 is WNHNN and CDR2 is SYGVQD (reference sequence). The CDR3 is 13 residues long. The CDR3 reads CASSRTGRETQYF. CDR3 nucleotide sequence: TGCGCCAGCAGTCGGACAGGGAGAGAGACCCAGTACTTC.

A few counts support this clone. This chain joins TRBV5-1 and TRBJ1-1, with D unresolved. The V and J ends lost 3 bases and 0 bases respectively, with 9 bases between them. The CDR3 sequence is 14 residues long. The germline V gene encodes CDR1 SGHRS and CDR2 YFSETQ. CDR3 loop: CASSWLGMNTEAFF. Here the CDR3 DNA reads TGCGCCAGCAGCTGGTTGGGCATGAACACTGAAGCTTTCTTT.

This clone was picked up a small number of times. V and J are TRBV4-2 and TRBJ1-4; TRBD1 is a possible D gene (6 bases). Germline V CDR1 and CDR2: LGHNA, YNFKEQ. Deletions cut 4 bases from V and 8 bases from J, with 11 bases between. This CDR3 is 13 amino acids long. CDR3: CASSLRTDEKLFF. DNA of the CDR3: TGTGCCAGCAGCCTAAGGACAGACGAAAAACTGTTTTTT.

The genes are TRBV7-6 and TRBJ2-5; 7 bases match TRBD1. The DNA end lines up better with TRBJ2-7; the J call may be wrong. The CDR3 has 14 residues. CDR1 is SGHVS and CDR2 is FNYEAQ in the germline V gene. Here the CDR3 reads CASSTRDSSYEQYF. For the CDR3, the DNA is TGTGCCAGCAGCACCCGGGACAGCTCCTACGAGCAGTACTTC.

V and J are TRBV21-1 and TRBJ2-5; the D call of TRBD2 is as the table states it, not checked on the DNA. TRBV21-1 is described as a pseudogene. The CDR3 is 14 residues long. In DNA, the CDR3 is TGTGCCAGCCCAAAAGAGCGCCACCAAGAGACCCAGTACTTC. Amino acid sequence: CASPKERHQETQYF.

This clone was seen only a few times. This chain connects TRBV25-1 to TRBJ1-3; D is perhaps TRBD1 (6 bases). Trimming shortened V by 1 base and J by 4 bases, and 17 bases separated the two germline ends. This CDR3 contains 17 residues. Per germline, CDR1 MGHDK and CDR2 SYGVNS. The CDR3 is CASSESPRQVAGNTIYF. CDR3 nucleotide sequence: TGTGCCAGCAGTGAATCCCCTCGACAGGTAGCCGGAAACACCATATATTTT. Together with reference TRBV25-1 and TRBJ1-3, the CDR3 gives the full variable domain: EADIYQTPRYLVIGTGKKITLECSQTMGHDKMYWYQQDPGMELHLIHYSYGVNSTEKGDLSSESTVSRIRTEHFPLTLESARPSHTSQYLCASSESPRQVAGNTIYFGEGSWLTVV.

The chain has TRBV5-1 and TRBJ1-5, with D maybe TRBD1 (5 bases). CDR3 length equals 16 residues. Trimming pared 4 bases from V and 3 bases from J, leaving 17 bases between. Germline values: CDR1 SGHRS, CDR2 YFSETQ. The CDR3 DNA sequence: TGCGCCAGCAGCCCCGGCTGGGGCAGGGACAATCAGCCCCAGCATTTT. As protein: CASSPGWGRDNQPQHF.

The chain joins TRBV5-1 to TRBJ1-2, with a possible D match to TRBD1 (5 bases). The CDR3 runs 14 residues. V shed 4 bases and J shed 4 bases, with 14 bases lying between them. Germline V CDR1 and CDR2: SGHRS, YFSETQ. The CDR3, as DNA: TGCGCCAGCAGCCCTGAGACAGTTTCCTATGGCTACACCTTC. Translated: CASSPETVSYGYTF.

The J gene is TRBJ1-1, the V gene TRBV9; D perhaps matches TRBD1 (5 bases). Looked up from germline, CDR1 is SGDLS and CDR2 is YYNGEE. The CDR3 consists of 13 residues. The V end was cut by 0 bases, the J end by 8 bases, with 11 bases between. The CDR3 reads CASSVAGDGEAFF. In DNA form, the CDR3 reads TGTGCCAGCAGCGTAGCGGGGGACGGGGAAGCTTTCTTT. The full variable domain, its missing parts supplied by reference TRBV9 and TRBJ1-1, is DSGVTQTPKHLITATGQRVTLRCSPRSGDLSVYWYQQSLDQGLQFLIQYYNGEERAKGNILERFSAQQFPDLHSELNLSSLELGDSALYFCASSVAGDGEAFFGQGTRLTVV.

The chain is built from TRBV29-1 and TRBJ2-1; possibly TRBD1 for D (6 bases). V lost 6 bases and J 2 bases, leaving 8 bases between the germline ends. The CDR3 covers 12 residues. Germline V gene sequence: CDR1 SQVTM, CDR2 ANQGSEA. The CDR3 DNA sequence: TGCAGCGTCGGACAGACCTACAATGAGCAGTTCTTC. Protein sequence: CSVGQTYNEQFF.

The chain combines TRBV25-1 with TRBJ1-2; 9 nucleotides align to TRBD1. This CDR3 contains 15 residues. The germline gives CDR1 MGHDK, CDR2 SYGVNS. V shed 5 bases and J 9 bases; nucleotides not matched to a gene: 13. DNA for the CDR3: TGTGCCAGCAGTTCATTACGGGGGACAGGGAAGCGCTACACCTTC. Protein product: CASSSLRGTGKRYTF.